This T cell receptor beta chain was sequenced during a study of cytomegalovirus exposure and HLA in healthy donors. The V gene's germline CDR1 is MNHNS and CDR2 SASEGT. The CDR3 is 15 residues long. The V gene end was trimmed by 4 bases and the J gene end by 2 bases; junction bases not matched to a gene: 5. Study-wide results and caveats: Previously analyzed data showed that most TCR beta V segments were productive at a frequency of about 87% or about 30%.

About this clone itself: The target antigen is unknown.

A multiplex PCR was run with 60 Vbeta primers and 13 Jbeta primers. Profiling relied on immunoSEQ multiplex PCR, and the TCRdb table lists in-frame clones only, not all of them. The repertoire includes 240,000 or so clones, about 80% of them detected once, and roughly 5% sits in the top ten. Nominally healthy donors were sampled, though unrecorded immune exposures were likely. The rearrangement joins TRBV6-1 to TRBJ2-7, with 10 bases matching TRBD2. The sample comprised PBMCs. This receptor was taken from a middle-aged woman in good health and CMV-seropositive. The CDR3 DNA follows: TGTGCCAGCAGTGTGGGAGCGGGGGGGCCCTACGAGCAGTACTTC. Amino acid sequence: CASSVGAGGPYEQYF.